The subject of this entry is one T cell receptor beta chain. CDR1 is SGHNT and CDR2 is YENEEA in the germline V gene. This CDR3 contains 15 residues. Trimming pared 5 bases from V and 0 bases from J, leaving 11 bases between. This sample was taken from a study of technical replicates of blood from a few donors. Repertoires were generated with immunoSEQ multiplex PCR, while TCRdb's copy carries only in-frame clones and drops some. The sample lists around 57,000 clones, 94% seen once, with roughly 0.22% in the top ten. The sample taken for sequencing was T cells isolated from PBMCs. The genes are TRBV11-3 and TRBJ1-3; tentatively, D is TRBD1 (5 bases). The TCR originated in a human donor in good health. The CDR3 DNA sequence: TGTGCCAGCAGCCTCGACAGATTCTCTGGAAACACCATATATTTT. Translating gives CASSLDRFSGNTIYF.